This T cell receptor beta chain was identified in a study of T cell responses to AZD1222 COVID-19 vaccine. Study-wide results and caveats: Repertoire samples came only from after the peak T cell response. Donors were chiefly white British, with a greater number of females, and clonal diversity was perhaps underestimated.

Here immunoSEQ multiplex PCR was the method, and the copy in TCRdb shows in-frame clones only, minus some. This sample carries about 96,000 clones, about 90% of them seen once, and the ten largest clones take 4% to 6%. Germline lookup yields CDR1 MNHNS and CDR2 SASEGT. The CDR3 spans 17 residues. V dropped 2 bases and J dropped 4 bases, with 17 bases sitting between them. Remarks on this clone: Its target is not known.

Sequenced material: peripheral blood, taken on day 0 of MenACWY control vaccination. The chain carries TRBV6-1 and TRBJ1-4, with D perhaps TRBD1 (5 bases). The receptor was derived from an adult in good health. The CDR3 DNA follows: TGTGCCAGCAGTGAAAGGGGAGGGAGTGGTGGTAATGAAAAACTGTTTTTT. Protein sequence: CASSERGGSGGNEKLFF.